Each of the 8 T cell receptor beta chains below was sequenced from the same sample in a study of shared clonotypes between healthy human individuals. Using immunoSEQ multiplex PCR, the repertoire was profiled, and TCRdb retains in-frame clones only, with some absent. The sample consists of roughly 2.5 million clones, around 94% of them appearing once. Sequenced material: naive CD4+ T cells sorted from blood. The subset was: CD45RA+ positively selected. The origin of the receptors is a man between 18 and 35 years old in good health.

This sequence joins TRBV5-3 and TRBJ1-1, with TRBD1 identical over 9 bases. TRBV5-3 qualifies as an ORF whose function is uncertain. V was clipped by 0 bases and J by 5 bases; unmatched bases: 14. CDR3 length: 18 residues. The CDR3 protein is CARSLDTKQGALGTEAFF. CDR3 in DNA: TGTGCCAGAAGCTTGGACACCAAACAGGGGGCGTTGGGGACTGAAGCTTTCTTT.

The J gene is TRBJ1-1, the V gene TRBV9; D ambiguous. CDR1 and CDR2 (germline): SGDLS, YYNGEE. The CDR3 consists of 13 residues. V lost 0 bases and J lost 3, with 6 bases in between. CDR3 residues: CASSVEWDTEAFF. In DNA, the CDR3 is TGTGCCAGCAGCGTAGAATGGGACACTGAAGCTTTCTTT.

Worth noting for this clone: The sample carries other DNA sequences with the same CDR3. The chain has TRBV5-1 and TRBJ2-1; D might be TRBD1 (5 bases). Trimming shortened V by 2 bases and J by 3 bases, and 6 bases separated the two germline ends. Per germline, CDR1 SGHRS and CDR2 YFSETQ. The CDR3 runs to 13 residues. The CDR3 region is CASSLDSYNEQFF. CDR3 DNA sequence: TGCGCCAGCAGCTTAGACAGCTACAATGAGCAGTTCTTC.

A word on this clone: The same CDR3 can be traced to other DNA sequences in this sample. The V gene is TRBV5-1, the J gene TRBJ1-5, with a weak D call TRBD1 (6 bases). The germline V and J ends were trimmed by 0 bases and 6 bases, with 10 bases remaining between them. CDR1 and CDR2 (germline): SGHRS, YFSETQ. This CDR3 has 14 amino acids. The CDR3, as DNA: TGCGCCAGCAGCTTGGGGGGGGCTGGTCAGCCCCAGCATTTT. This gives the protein CASSLGGAGQPQHF.

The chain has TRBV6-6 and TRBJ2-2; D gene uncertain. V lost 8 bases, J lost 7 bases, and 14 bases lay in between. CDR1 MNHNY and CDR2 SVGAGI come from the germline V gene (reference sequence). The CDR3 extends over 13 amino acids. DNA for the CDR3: TGTGCCAGCGGCGGACCAAAGGTCGGGGAGCTGTTTTTT. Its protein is CASGGPKVGELFF.

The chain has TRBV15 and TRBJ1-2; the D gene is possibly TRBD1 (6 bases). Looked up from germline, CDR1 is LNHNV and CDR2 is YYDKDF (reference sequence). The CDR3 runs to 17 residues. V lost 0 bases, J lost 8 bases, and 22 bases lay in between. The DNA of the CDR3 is TGTGCCACCAGCAGAGATCGAGTCCCTGGGGGGCAGGGAGGCTACACCTTC. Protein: CATSRDRVPGGQGGYTF.

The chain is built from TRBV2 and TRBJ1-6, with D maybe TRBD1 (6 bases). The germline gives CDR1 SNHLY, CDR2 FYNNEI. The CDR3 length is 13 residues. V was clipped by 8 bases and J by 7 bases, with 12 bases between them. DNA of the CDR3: TGTGCCAGCGTCAGGGGCCCGAATTCACCCCTCCACTTT. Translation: CASVRGPNSPLHF.

The CDR3 loop reads CASSSTGTVYF. CDR3 coding DNA: TGTGCCAGCAGTTCCACCGGGACGGTGTACTTC. The chain links TRBV6-5 to TRBJ2-7; D could derive from TRBD1 or TRBD2 (5 bases each). The CDR3 has 11 amino acids. Trimming cost V 4 bases and J 12 bases, with 13 bases left between them. CDR1 is MNHEY, CDR2 SVGAGI, per germline.